The 13 T cell receptor beta chains below were found in one sample sequenced in a study of T cell repertoires and HLA-DP antigens. The assay was immunoSEQ multiplex PCR, and TCRdb's table has in-frame clones only and misses some. The table shows 75,000 to 90,000 clones, with about 89% occurring only once. No antigen has been identified for these receptors. Sequencing was done on a sample of CD4+ T cells from PBMCs. These receptors came from a man aged 50 to 60 in good health and CMV-seronegative.

This clone was picked up a small number of times. The chain recombines TRBV7-3 with TRBJ2-5; the D gene is possibly TRBD2 (6 bases). Germline-derived CDR1 and CDR2 are SGHTA and FQGTGA. This CDR3 comprises 15 residues. Between the trimmed V and J ends, which lost 5 bases and 1 base, there was a span of 14 bases. The CDR3 bases are TGTGCCAGCAGCCCGACTAGTAGTCGCCAAGAGACCCAGTACTTC. The encoded protein is CASSPTSSRQETQYF.

This clone occurred once. In the same sample, other DNA sequences code for this CDR3. The genes are TRBV18 and TRBJ2-5, with D hard to call. The CDR3 runs to 13 residues. Trimming removed 3 bases at V and 1 base at J, with 6 bases between. Germline loops: CDR1 KGHSH, CDR2 LQKENI. In nucleotides, the CDR3 is TGTGCCAGCTCACCGGGCCTCCAAGAGACCCAGTACTTC. This codes for CASSPGLQETQYF.

CDR3 sequence reads: CASSPPGGPGELFF. CDR3 sequence (DNA): TGTGCCAGCAGCCCTCCGGGGGGGCCCGGGGAGCTGTTTTTT. The J gene is TRBJ2-2, the V gene TRBV7-9; TRBD2 matches 8 bases. This CDR3 comprises 14 residues. J was trimmed by 6 bases and V by 5 bases; bases with no gene match: 5. Per germline, CDR1 SEHNR and CDR2 FQNEAQ (reference sequence).

This rearrangement joins TRBV6-5 to TRBJ1-5, with D unresolved. Trimming took off 2 bases at V and 4 bases at J, with 6 bases between the two ends. Germline loops: CDR1 MNHEY, CDR2 SVGAGI. The CDR3 has 13 residues. The CDR3 is CASSYQRNQPQHF. CDR3 sequence (DNA): TGTGCCAGCAGTTACCAGCGGAATCAGCCCCAGCATTTT.

V gene TRBV2 combines with J gene TRBJ2-7; D gene uncertain. The germline gives CDR1 SNHLY, CDR2 FYNNEI. Between the trimmed V and J ends, which lost 1 base and 0 bases, there was a span of 10 bases. This CDR3 has 15 amino acids. The CDR3 protein is CASSEGTTSSYEQYF. CDR3 coding DNA: TGTGCCAGCAGTGAAGGGACCACGAGCTCCTACGAGCAGTACTTC.

The chain recombines TRBV6-6 with TRBJ2-1, with 9 bases identical to TRBD2. Germline assignment: CDR1 MNHNY and CDR2 SVGAGI (reference sequence). Trimming at V came to 7 bases and at J to 8 bases, leaving 12 bases not matched to a gene. This CDR3 spans 15 amino acids. For the CDR3, the DNA is TGTGCCAGCAAAATCTGGGCTAGCGGGACCGATGAGCAGTTCTTC. Residues: CASKIWASGTDEQFF.

V and J are TRBV14 and TRBJ2-7, with D hard to call. CDR1 and CDR2 from the germline V gene are SGHDN and FVKESK. Trimming shortened V by 0 bases and J by 7 bases, and 13 bases separated the two germline ends. The CDR3 extends over 14 amino acids. The CDR3 here is CASSQDVSGSEQYF. CDR3 bases: TGTGCCAGCAGCCAAGATGTATCGGGTTCGGAGCAGTACTTC.

This sequence joins TRBV7-6 and TRBJ1-2; D is ambiguous. Looked up from germline, CDR1 is SGHVS and CDR2 is FNYEAQ. With 5 bases removed from V and 7 bases from J, the gap between germline ends came to 11 bases. The CDR3 runs 12 residues. The CDR3 sequence is CASSPGSGGYTF. The CDR3 nucleotides read TGTGCCAGCAGCCCGGGCAGCGGTGGCTACACCTTC.

The CDR3, as DNA: TGTGCCAGCAGCGTCGGTGCGGAGAGGGGTTCCGAGCAGTACTTC. Encoded protein: CASSVGAERGSEQYF. The rearrangement joins TRBV9 to TRBJ2-7, with D possibly being TRBD1 or TRBD2 (5 bases each). Per the germline V gene, CDR1 is SGDLS and CDR2 is YYNGEE. This CDR3 is built from 15 residues. V lost 2 bases to trimming and J lost 6 bases, with 18 bases between them.

The rearrangement joins TRBV28 to TRBJ1-1; a possible D gene is TRBD1 (5 bases). V was trimmed by 4 bases and J by 0 bases, leaving 12 bases between them. Per germline, CDR1 MDHEN and CDR2 SYDVKM. The CDR3 contains 15 residues. The CDR3 region is CASSSGGGVNTEAFF. The CDR3 DNA is TGTGCCAGCAGTTCTGGGGGAGGGGTGAACACTGAAGCTTTCTTT.

There are a few counts of this clone. The chain couples TRBV29-1 to TRBJ1-3; no clear D gene. V lost 7 bases and J 0 bases, leaving 13 bases between the germline ends. CDR3 size: 14 residues. CDR1 and CDR2 from the germline V gene are SQVTM and ANQGSEA. CDR3: CSAERISSGNTIYF. CDR3 sequence (DNA): TGCAGCGCCGAACGGATCAGCTCTGGAAACACCATATATTTT.

This chain connects TRBV2 to TRBJ2-7; 10 bases line up with TRBD2. V shed 0 bases, J shed 12 bases, and the junction held 11 bases outside the gene matches. The V gene's germline CDR1 is SNHLY and CDR2 FYNNEI. The CDR3 loop spans 15 amino acids. The CDR3 DNA sequence: TGTGCCAGCAGTGAAGCAGAGGCTAGCGGGAGTATTCGGTACTTC. This encodes CASSEAEASGSIRYF. Combining the CDR3 with reference TRBV2 and TRBJ2-7 gives the whole variable domain EPEVTQTPSHQVTQMGQEVILRCVPISNHLYFYWYRQILGQKVEFLVSFYNNEISEKSEIFDDQFSVERPDGSNFTLKIRSTKLEDSAMYFCASSEAEASGSIRYFGPGTRLTVT.

This chain connects TRBV7-2 to TRBJ2-1, with D unclear. The CDR3 is made up of 12 amino acids. The germline V and J ends were trimmed by 5 bases and 14 bases, with 16 bases remaining between them. Germline V gene sequence: CDR1 SGHTA, CDR2 FQGNSA. In DNA form, the CDR3 reads TGTGCCAGCAGCCCTACGGGTTTAGGCGAGTTCTTC. Protein product: CASSPTGLGEFF.